This T cell receptor beta chain is from a study of blood T cell repertoires in COVID-19. Whole-study context: The samples span acute and convalescent COVID-19 from the United States, Italy and Spain. In each case, the material was cDNA or gDNA derived from T cells, B-cell-depleted T cells, or PBMCs.

V lost 4 bases to trimming and J lost 2 bases, with 9 bases between them. The length of the CDR3 is 13 residues. Germline V gene data show CDR1 as SGHVS and CDR2 as FNYEAQ. Authors' methods: By means of reference gene primer amplification, nucleated cell counts were estimated. Assay used: immunoSEQ multiplex PCR; TCRdb lists only in-frame clones, some missing. From that table come the V and J calls and clone size; the DNA was used to work out D and trimming. The table has 35,000 to 40,000 clones, about 82% seen once; the top ten hold around 40%. This clonotype was sampled from a man aged 80 or over with active or convalescent COVID-19. Source material: peripheral blood. The chain recombines TRBV7-6 with TRBJ2-7, with D perhaps matching TRBD1 (6 bases). The CDR3 bases are TGTGCCAGCAGCTCACAGGGCCCCTACGAGCAGTACTTC. Its protein product is CASSSQGPYEQYF.